This T cell receptor (beta chain) comes out of a study of cytomegalovirus exposure and HLA in healthy donors. Across the study: The roughly 120 validation repertoires, a later analysis reported, used the same platform as the 600 to 850 repertoires from the first cohort.

Repertoires were generated with immunoSEQ multiplex PCR, while TCRdb's copy carries only in-frame clones and drops some. The top ten hold about 3% of the sample, which has 170,000 or so clones, about 80% seen once. The CDR3 spans 13 residues. V dropped 1 base and J dropped 4 bases, with 8 bases sitting between them. The germline V gene encodes CDR1 MDHEN and CDR2 SYDVKM. Study conclusions and caveats: Despite most TCR sequences being rare, some public TCRs occurred in many donors.

Turning to this clone: The antigen is undetermined.

The TCR sequence derives from a woman under 30 in good health and CMV-seropositive. The sample consisted of PBMCs. This chain connects TRBV28 to TRBJ2-7, with a tentative D call TRBD2 (6 bases). The CDR3 region is CASSLFRGYEQYF. CDR3 nucleotides: TGTGCCAGCAGTTTATTTCGGGGGTACGAGCAGTACTTC.